The 13 T cell receptor beta chains in this list originate from one sample, sequenced in a study of blood T cell repertoires in COVID-19. TCRdb's table, derived via immunoSEQ multiplex PCR, lists solely in-frame clones and lacks some. The data hold some 120,000 clones, with more than 90% observed a single time. The sequencing input was peripheral blood. Receptor source: a man aged 60-69 years with COVID-19, enrolled during active disease.

J is TRBJ1-5 and V is TRBV30, with D unclear. CDR3 length: 15 residues. Per the germline V gene, CDR1 is GTSNPN and CDR2 is SVGIG (reference sequence). V was trimmed by 0 bases and J by 3 bases, leaving 12 bases between them. CDR3 sequence: CAWSVSRSTNQPQHF. CDR3 bases: TGTGCCTGGAGTGTATCTAGGTCTACCAATCAGCCCCAGCATTTT.

This sequence joins TRBV2 and TRBJ2-3, with TRBD2 matching 8 bases. Unmatched junction bases numbered 5, after V lost 7 bases and J lost 2 bases. CDR3 length: 14 amino acids. Germline V CDR1 and CDR2: SNHLY, FYNNEI. The CDR3 DNA sequence: TGTGCCAGCACCCTACTAGCGGACACAGATACGCAGTATTTT. As protein: CASTLLADTDTQYF.

The chain carries TRBV11-2 and TRBJ1-2, with 9 bases aligning to TRBD1. The germline V gene encodes CDR1 SGHAT and CDR2 FQNNGV. The CDR3 extends over 15 amino acids. Trimming took 3 bases from V and 4 from J; bases not matched to a gene: 6. This CDR3 reads CASSLQQGAVYGYTF. CDR3 DNA: TGTGCCAGCAGCTTGCAACAGGGGGCGGTCTATGGCTACACCTTC.

This clone appeared a single time. The chain has TRBV11-2 and TRBJ2-7; TRBD1 aligns across 7 bases. CDR1 and CDR2 from the germline V gene are SGHAT and FQNNGV. With V trimmed by 6 bases and J by 4 bases, 6 bases remained unmatched. The CDR3 sequence is 13 residues long. In DNA form, the CDR3 reads TGTGCCAGCAGGCCCAGGGGGAAGTACGAGCAGTACTTC. It translates to CASRPRGKYEQYF.

The V gene is TRBV5-1, the J gene TRBJ2-7, with D maybe TRBD1 (7 bases). The CDR3 covers 15 residues. V dropped 6 bases and J dropped 0 bases, with 16 bases sitting between them. Germline CDR1 SGHRS, CDR2 YFSETQ. The CDR3 DNA reads as TGCGCCAGCATGAGGTCGCGGGACAGCTCCTACGAGCAGTACTTC. Translating it yields CASMRSRDSSYEQYF.

This clone was seen once. The genes are TRBV7-9 and TRBJ2-3; 10 bases are shared with TRBD2. The CDR3 totals 16 residues. The trim removed 7 bases at V and 2 bases at J, leaving 9 bases unmatched. Looked up from germline, CDR1 is SEHNR and CDR2 is FQNEAQ (reference sequence). In DNA, the CDR3 is TGTGCCAGCATCCCTAGCGGGAGAACCTACACAGATACGCAGTATTTT. Encoded protein: CASIPSGRTYTDTQYF.

The chain has TRBV27 and TRBJ1-2; D is undetermined. The CDR3 sequence is 13 residues long. Germline-derived CDR1 and CDR2 are MNHEY and SMNVEV (reference sequence). V gave up 4 bases and J gave up 4 bases, with 10 bases separating them. The CDR3: CASSSDRGYGYTF. CDR3 bases: TGTGCCAGCAGTTCAGACCGGGGCTATGGCTACACCTTC.

The CDR3 coding sequence is TGTGCCAGCTCACCCCTGACAACTAACTATGGCTACACCTTC. It translates to CASSPLTTNYGYTF. The chain couples TRBV18 to TRBJ1-2; D is undetermined. The ends were cut back, 3 bases at V and 0 bases at J, with 8 bases in the middle. From germline, CDR1 is KGHSH and CDR2 LQKENI. The CDR3 consists of 14 residues.

The genes are TRBV5-4 and TRBJ1-1, with no clear D. V gave up 7 bases and J gave up 3 bases, with 16 bases separating them. From germline, CDR1 is SGHNT and CDR2 YYREEE (reference sequence). The CDR3 extends over 14 amino acids. The CDR3 bases are TGTGCCAGCTCTGTAAAGACTGCGGACACTGAAGCTTTCTTT. It specifies CASSVKTADTEAFF.

The chain is built from TRBV5-1 and TRBJ2-2; 8 positions match TRBD2. The CDR3 contains 17 residues. V gave up 7 bases and J gave up 2 bases; unmatched junction bases: 13. Germline values: CDR1 SGHRS, CDR2 YFSETQ. CDR3 in amino acids: CASVTLAGGRNTGELFF. Here the CDR3 DNA reads TGCGCCAGCGTGACCCTAGCGGGCGGGAGAAACACCGGGGAGCTGTTTTTT.

The rearrangement uses TRBV5-4 and TRBJ1-3; 8 bases are shared with TRBD1. CDR3 length: 16 amino acids. Germline V gene lookup returns CDR1 SGHNT and CDR2 YYREEE (reference sequence). With 4 bases clipped from V and 1 base from J, the junction kept 7 bases outside the gene matches. The CDR3 is CASSDRTGWSGNTIYF. In DNA form, the CDR3 reads TGTGCCAGCAGCGATCGGACAGGGTGGTCTGGAAACACCATATATTTT.

The V and J genes are TRBV5-4 and TRBJ1-3; tentative D call: TRBD1 (5 bases). The CDR3 totals 16 residues. Trimming removed 5 bases from V and 0 bases from J, with 15 bases in between. The germline CDR1 and CDR2 sequences are SGHNT and YYREEE (reference sequence). The CDR3 nucleotides read TGTGCCAGCAGAACCGACTTACAGGTCTCTGGAAACACCATATATTTT. Translated: CASRTDLQVSGNTIYF. The variable domain in full, completed from reference TRBV5-4 and TRBJ1-3, reads ETGVTQSPTHLIKTRGQQVTLRCSSQSGHNTVSWYQQALGQGPQFIFQYYREEENGRGNFPPRFSGLQFPNYSSELNVNALELDDSALYLCASRTDLQVSGNTIYFGEGSWLTVV.

The chain is built from TRBV3-1 (or the pseudogene TRBV3-2) and TRBJ2-7; D call uncertain. Between the trimmed V and J ends, which lost 6 bases and 3 bases, there was a span of 9 bases. The CDR3 runs to 12 residues. Germline V gene lookup returns CDR1 LGHDT and CDR2 YNNKEL (reference sequence). The CDR3 DNA reads TGTGCCAGCAGAGACTCGAACTACGAGCAGTACTTC. The encoded protein is CASRDSNYEQYF.